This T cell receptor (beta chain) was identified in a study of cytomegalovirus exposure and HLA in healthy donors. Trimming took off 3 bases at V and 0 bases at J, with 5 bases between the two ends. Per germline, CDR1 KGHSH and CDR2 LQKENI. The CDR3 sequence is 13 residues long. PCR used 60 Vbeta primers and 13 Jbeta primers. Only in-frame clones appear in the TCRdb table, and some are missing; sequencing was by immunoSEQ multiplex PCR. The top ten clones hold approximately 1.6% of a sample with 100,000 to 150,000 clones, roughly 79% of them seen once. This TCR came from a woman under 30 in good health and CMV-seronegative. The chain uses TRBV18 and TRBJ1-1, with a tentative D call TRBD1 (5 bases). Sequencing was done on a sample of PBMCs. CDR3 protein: CASSPDMNTEAFF. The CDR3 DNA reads TGTGCCAGCTCACCGGACATGAACACTGAAGCTTTCTTT.